A single sample gave rise to the 24 T cell receptor beta chains below, sequenced in a study of blood T cell repertoires in COVID-19. Assay: immunoSEQ multiplex PCR; the TCRdb copy retains only in-frame clones and omits some. The sample lists 25,000 to 35,000 clones, roughly nine tenths seen once, with 9.9% in the top ten. The sequencing input was peripheral blood. All receptors come from a human donor with active COVID-19. The donor label of this sample is uncertain.

The J gene is TRBJ2-2, the V gene TRBV9; D is undetermined. This CDR3 contains 12 residues. V lost 4 bases, J lost 6 bases, and 7 bases lay in between. Per the germline V gene, CDR1 is SGDLS and CDR2 is YYNGEE. CDR3 sequence (DNA): TGTGCCAGCAGCCCCAACTCCGGGGAGCTGTTTTTT. Its protein product is CASSPNSGELFF.

Turning to this clone: One end of the junction fails to match germline, which may point to a read error. This rearrangement joins TRBV25-1 to TRBJ2-7; D gene unclear. This CDR3 comprises 8 residues. The germline gives CDR1 MGHDK, CDR2 SYGVNS. Here the CDR3 DNA reads TGTGCCAGCAGGGCCGGGTTGTTC. It encodes CASRAGLF.

This sequence joins TRBV18 and TRBJ2-1, with 11 bases aligning to TRBD2. V dropped 6 bases and J dropped 2; count of bases not matched to a gene: 3. This CDR3 is built from 15 residues. Germline CDR1 reads KGHSH; CDR2 reads LQKENI. The CDR3 spells CASSQLAGAYNEQFF. The CDR3, as DNA: TGTGCCAGCTCTCAACTAGCGGGAGCCTACAATGAGCAGTTCTTC.

This rearrangement joins TRBV3-1 (or the pseudogene TRBV3-2) to TRBJ1-2; 7 nucleotides match TRBD1. The CDR3 is made up of 15 amino acids. CDR1 is LGHDT and CDR2 is YNNKEL in the germline V gene (reference sequence). V lost 1 base, J lost 7 bases, and 9 bases stayed unmatched. The CDR3 nucleotides read TGTGCCAGCAGCCAAGCTTCGAGGGACAGATTTGGCTACACCTTC. Translation: CASSQASRDRFGYTF.

The sample holds one count of this clone. The chain carries TRBV9 and TRBJ2-1; D uncertain. CDR1 and CDR2 from the germline V gene are SGDLS and YYNGEE. CDR3 size: 14 residues. Trimming took 2 bases from V and 0 from J, leaving 6 bases between them. DNA of the CDR3: TGTGCCAGCAGCGTCTCGAGCTCCTACAATGAGCAGTTCTTC. Translating it yields CASSVSSSYNEQFF.

In its sample, this clone was seen a few times. The V gene is TRBV5-1, the J gene TRBJ1-5; no definite D call. The germline V and J ends were trimmed by 0 bases and 4 bases, with 8 bases remaining between them. Germline assignment: CDR1 SGHRS and CDR2 YFSETQ. The length of the CDR3 is 14 residues. The CDR3 DNA reads as TGCGCCAGCAGCTTGGCTTCGGGGAATCAGCCCCAGCATTTT. Amino acids: CASSLASGNQPQHF.

The rearrangement uses TRBV5-4 and TRBJ2-7, with a weak D call TRBD2 (7 bases). The CDR3 length is 16 residues. Trimming removed 4 bases at V and 0 bases at J, with 17 bases between. Per germline, CDR1 SGHNT and CDR2 YYREEE (reference sequence). CDR3 sequence (DNA): TGTGCCAGCAGCGGAAATGGGGGGGGGCTCTCCTACGAGCAGTACTTC. This translates into CASSGNGGGLSYEQYF.

The CDR3 sequence is CASSRPGGSYNEQFF. The CDR3 DNA follows: TGTGCCAGCAGCCGACCGGGGGGCTCCTACAATGAGCAGTTCTTC. The genes are TRBV7-3 and TRBJ2-1; TRBD2 matches at 7 bases. V dropped 5 bases and J dropped 0; count of bases not matched to a gene: 4. The CDR3 covers 15 residues. From germline, CDR1 is SGHTA and CDR2 FQGTGA.

The rearrangement links TRBV9 to TRBJ2-5; 11 positions agree with TRBD2. V shed 0 bases, J shed 5 bases, and the junction held 9 bases outside the gene matches. CDR3 length equals 17 residues. Germline CDR1 reads SGDLS; CDR2 reads YYNGEE. The CDR3 DNA reads TGTGCCAGCAGCGTAGATACTAGCGGGGGTATCCTCGAGACCCAGTACTTC. Residues: CASSVDTSGGILETQYF.

The rearrangement joins TRBV27 to TRBJ2-3; no clear D. V was trimmed by 3 bases and J by 2 bases, leaving 12 bases between them. CDR1 MNHEY and CDR2 SMNVEV come from the germline V gene (reference sequence). The CDR3 totals 15 residues. CDR3 in amino acids: CASSFGSPFTDTQYF. CDR3 in DNA: TGTGCCAGCAGTTTTGGCAGTCCCTTCACAGATACGCAGTATTTT.

This chain uses TRBV5-4 with TRBJ2-5; TRBD2 might be the D (6 bases). V was shortened by 0 bases and J by 2 bases, with 14 bases between the two germline ends. Germline loops: CDR1 SGHNT, CDR2 YYREEE (reference sequence). The CDR3 loop spans 16 amino acids. Here the CDR3 reads CASSLVGGRGQETQYF. Here the CDR3 DNA reads TGTGCCAGCAGCTTGGTGGGCGGGCGGGGACAAGAGACCCAGTACTTC.

The gene calls are TRBV5-4 and TRBJ2-3; D is ambiguous. Germline CDR1 SGHNT, CDR2 YYREEE (reference sequence). CDR3 size: 16 residues. V was cut by 0 bases and J by 1 base, with 12 bases left in between. CDR3 sequence reads: CASSLDRSFGTDTQYF. The CDR3 DNA reads TGTGCCAGCAGCTTGGATCGAAGCTTTGGCACAGATACGCAGTATTTT. Drawing the rest from reference TRBV5-4 and TRBJ2-3, the complete variable domain is ETGVTQSPTHLIKTRGQQVTLRCSSQSGHNTVSWYQQALGQGPQFIFQYYREEENGRGNFPPRFSGLQFPNYSSELNVNALELDDSALYLCASSLDRSFGTDTQYFGPGTRLTVL.

The chain uses TRBV3-1 (or the pseudogene TRBV3-2) and TRBJ1-2; D gene ambiguous. Germline CDR1 reads LGHDT; CDR2 reads YNNKEL (reference sequence). V shed 1 base and J shed 4 bases, with 10 bases lying between them. CDR3 length equals 14 residues. The CDR3 coding sequence is TGTGCCAGCAGCCAAGCAGTGACACGCTATGGCTACACCTTC. This sequence encodes CASSQAVTRYGYTF.

The chain carries TRBV2 and TRBJ2-4; D might be TRBD1 (6 bases). With 4 bases removed from V and 4 bases from J, the gap between germline ends came to 8 bases. The CDR3 spans 13 residues. CDR1 SNHLY and CDR2 FYNNEI come from the germline V gene. CDR3 sequence reads: CASSGTAKNIQYF. In DNA form, the CDR3 reads TGTGCCAGCAGTGGGACAGCTAAAAACATTCAGTACTTC.

This chain uses TRBV29-1 with TRBJ1-2; 9 bases are a match to TRBD1. The CDR3 runs 13 residues. Germline V gives CDR1 SQVTM, CDR2 ANQGSEA. V trimming: 3 bases; J trimming: 5 bases; junction bases outside the gene matches: 4. The CDR3 is CSVDPDRGYGYTF. As DNA, the CDR3 is TGCAGCGTTGACCCGGACAGGGGATATGGCTACACCTTC.

The gene calls are TRBV5-6 and TRBJ2-7, with TRBD1 matching 7 bases. This CDR3 has 15 amino acids. Germline V gene sequence: CDR1 SGHDT, CDR2 YYEEEE. V was pared by 0 bases and J by 6 bases, with 9 bases of the junction left unmatched. The CDR3: CASSLDPRGSTEQYF. The CDR3 DNA is TGTGCCAGCAGCTTGGACCCCAGGGGGAGCACCGAGCAGTACTTC.

The CDR3: CASSLRQGNVEQYF. The CDR3 DNA sequence: TGTGCCAGCAGCTTAAGGCAGGGGAATGTCGAGCAGTACTTC. J is TRBJ2-7 and V is TRBV5-5, with D tentatively TRBD1 (6 bases). The germline V and J ends were trimmed by 2 bases and 6 bases, with 15 bases remaining between them. CDR1 and CDR2 (germline): SGHKS, YYEKEE (reference sequence). This CDR3 comprises 14 residues. Filled out from reference TRBV5-5 and TRBJ2-7, the complete variable domain reads DAGVTQSPTHLIKTRGQQVTLRCSPISGHKSVSWYQQVLGQGPQFIFQYYEKEERGRGNFPDRFSARQFPNYSSELNVNALLLGDSALYLCASSLRQGNVEQYFGPGTRLTVT.

The chain combines TRBV7-2 with TRBJ2-1; TRBD2 is a possible D gene (6 bases). V was trimmed by 1 base and J by 2 bases, leaving 12 bases between them. This CDR3 spans 16 amino acids. Germline-derived CDR1 and CDR2 are SGHTA and FQGNSA. The CDR3 here is CASSLGGALPYNEQFF. Written as DNA, the CDR3 is TGTGCCAGCAGCTTAGGCGGGGCTTTACCCTACAATGAGCAGTTCTTC.

V usage is TRBV12-3 or TRBV12-4 and J usage is TRBJ1-1; TRBD1 matches at 8 bases. V shed 6 bases and J 5 bases; nucleotides not matched to a gene: 5. CDR3 length: 13 amino acids. This CDR3 is CASSFGQGTEAFF. DNA of the CDR3: TGTGCCAGCAGCTTTGGACAGGGTACTGAAGCTTTCTTT.

This clone was recorded a few times. Other DNA sequences of this sample code for an identical CDR3. The chain is built from TRBV9 and TRBJ1-6; no reliable D call. This CDR3 contains 14 residues. The germline CDR1 and CDR2 sequences are SGDLS and YYNGEE. Trimming took 0 bases from V and 4 from J, leaving 5 bases between them. The CDR3 loop is CASSVGSYNSPLHF. The CDR3 DNA is TGTGCCAGCAGCGTAGGCAGTTATAATTCACCCCTCCACTTT.

V and J are TRBV29-1 and TRBJ2-7; 7 bases fit TRBD1. Germline-derived CDR1 and CDR2 are SQVTM and ANQGSEA. V was pared by 3 bases and J by 0 bases, with 2 bases of the junction left unmatched. The CDR3 has 13 amino acids. Written as DNA, the CDR3 is TGCAGCGTTGAGGACAGGAGCTCCTACGAGCAGTACTTC. Translation: CSVEDRSSYEQYF.

The count of this clone is one. V gene TRBV18 combines with J gene TRBJ2-5; TRBD2 matches at 12 bases. Germline-derived CDR1 and CDR2 are KGHSH and LQKENI. Trimming at V came to 6 bases and at J to 4 bases, leaving 6 bases not matched to a gene. The CDR3 is 15 amino acids. The CDR3 DNA reads TGTGCCAGCTCGTCGACTAGCGGGGGAAGAGAGACCCAGTACTTC. Its protein is CASSSTSGGRETQYF. Supplemented by reference TRBV18 and TRBJ2-5, the full variable domain reads NAGVMQNPRHLVRRRGQEARLRCSPMKGHSHVYWYRQLPEEGLKFMVYLQKENIIDESGMPKERFSAEFPKEGPSILRIQQVVRGDSAAYFCASSSTSGGRETQYFGPGTRLLVL.

The chain uses TRBV11-1 and TRBJ2-5, with D possibly being TRBD1 (6 bases). There are 18 residues in the CDR3. V was trimmed by 0 bases and J by 0 bases, leaving 17 bases between them. Germline V gene data show CDR1 as SGHAT and CDR2 as FQDESV (reference sequence). The CDR3 loop is CASSLARSGRGYQETQYF. CDR3 coding DNA: TGTGCCAGCAGCTTAGCTCGTTCGGGCAGGGGCTACCAAGAGACCCAGTACTTC.

The chain is built from TRBV4-1 and TRBJ1-5; a weak D match, TRBD1 (6 bases). Looked up from germline, CDR1 is MGHRA and CDR2 is YSYEKL. The CDR3 covers 17 residues. The germline V and J ends were trimmed by 4 bases and 0 bases, with 16 bases remaining between them. The CDR3 is CASSPGGGGYSNQPQHF. The CDR3 DNA is TGCGCCAGCAGCCCCGGGGGGGGCGGATATAGCAATCAGCCCCAGCATTTT.